Listed here are 18 T cell receptor beta chains from one sample, sequenced in a study of cytotoxic CD8 clonotypes in ibrutinib-treated CLL. Assay: immunoSEQ multiplex PCR; the TCRdb copy retains only in-frame clones and omits some. The sample contains around 21,000 clones, 74% of which appear only once. Specimen: PBMCs, collected before ibrutinib treatment. The receptors here all came from a human donor with chronic lymphocytic leukemia.

The rearrangement uses TRBV5-1 and TRBJ2-7; D gene uncertain. This CDR3 comprises 14 residues. Germline V CDR1 and CDR2: SGHRS, YFSETQ. V was cut by 4 bases and J by 1 base, with 12 bases left in between. The CDR3 nucleotides are TGCGCCAGCAGCCTCAGACCTCTTTCCTACGAGCAGTACTTC. Amino acids: CASSLRPLSYEQYF. Based on the CDR3 plus reference TRBV5-1 and TRBJ2-7, the full variable domain is KAGVTQTPRYLIKTRGQQVTLSCSPISGHRSVSWYQQTPGQGLQFLFEYFSETQRNKGNFPGRFSGRQFSNSRSEMNVSTLELGDSALYLCASSLRPLSYEQYFGPGTRLTVT.

The rearrangement joins TRBV28 to TRBJ1-3; perhaps TRBD1 as D (5 bases). The CDR3 is 15 amino acids. The V gene's germline CDR1 is MDHEN and CDR2 SYDVKM. V was trimmed by 8 bases and J by 3 bases, leaving 17 bases between them. This CDR3 reads CASLSRGLGGNTIYF. The CDR3 DNA is TGTGCCAGCCTCTCAAGGGGTCTGGGTGGAAACACCATATATTTT.

V is TRBV28 and J is TRBJ2-1; D remains ambiguous. The germline V gene has CDR1 MDHEN and CDR2 SYDVKM. The V gene lost 5 bases and the J gene lost 5 bases, with 7 bases spanning the gap. The length of the CDR3 is 12 residues. The CDR3 DNA reads as TGTGCCAGCAGTGTCCCCAACAATGAGCAGTTCTTC. Translated, it gives CASSVPNNEQFF.

The J gene is TRBJ2-5, the V gene TRBV7-5; the DNA was not used to check the table's D call, TRBD1. TRBV7-5 has pseudogene status. CDR3 length equals 19 residues. In nucleotides, the CDR3 is TGTGTCAGAAGCTTACCCCGATCCCTGAAGACAGGGCTAGAGGAGACCCAGTACTTC. Translated, it gives CVRSLPRSLKTGLEETQYF.

The rearrangement joins TRBV9 to TRBJ1-1, with a tentative D call TRBD1 (5 bases). The V end lost 3 bases, the J end lost 5 bases, and 17 bases lay between the germline ends. The CDR3 extends over 15 amino acids. Germline assignment: CDR1 SGDLS and CDR2 YYNGEE. Here the CDR3 reads CASSATTGAGTEAFF. In DNA form, the CDR3 reads TGTGCCAGCAGCGCTACTACCGGGGCTGGGACTGAAGCTTTCTTT.

The V gene is TRBV28, the J gene TRBJ2-7; D remains unclear. Germline V lookup: CDR1 MDHEN, CDR2 SYDVKM. The length of the CDR3 is 12 residues. V dropped 6 bases and J dropped 1 base, with 7 bases sitting between them. CDR3 DNA sequence: TGTGCCAGCAGGACGAGTTCCTACGAGCAGTACTTC. It is translated as CASRTSSYEQYF.

The gene calls are TRBV7-2 and TRBJ1-1; no firm D call. Germline lookup yields CDR1 SGHTA and CDR2 FQGNSA. The CDR3 is 13 amino acids. Trimming took 1 base from V and 2 from J, leaving 5 bases between them. CDR3 sequence reads: CASSLGQNTEAFF. The CDR3, as DNA: TGTGCCAGCAGCTTAGGGCAAAACACTGAAGCTTTCTTT.

This chain uses TRBV6-5 with TRBJ2-2, with D unresolved. The germline CDR1 and CDR2 sequences are MNHEY and SVGAGI. The CDR3 has 13 residues. Trimming pared 4 bases from V and 4 bases from J, leaving 7 bases between. In DNA, the CDR3 is TGTGCCAGCAGTTCTGTGTCCACCGGGGAGCTGTTTTTT. This translates into CASSSVSTGELFF.

This chain connects TRBV2 to TRBJ2-7; 9 bases are a match to TRBD1. With V trimmed by 5 bases and J by 6 bases, 26 bases remained unmatched. The CDR3 is 20 amino acids. Germline V lookup: CDR1 SNHLY, CDR2 FYNNEI. The CDR3 is CASSPITGGVSAIKLAEQYF. Written as DNA, the CDR3 is TGTGCCAGCAGTCCAATCACAGGGGGCGTATCAGCCATAAAGTTGGCCGAGCAGTACTTC.

This clone appeared a few times. The chain combines TRBV10-3 with TRBJ2-5, with D possibly TRBD1 on 6 matching bases. CDR1 and CDR2 from the germline V gene are ENHRY and SYGVKD. The CDR3 is 15 residues long. Trimming took off 6 bases at V and 2 bases at J, with 16 bases between the two ends. This CDR3 reads CAISPRQGPQETQYF. In nucleotides, the CDR3 is TGTGCCATCAGCCCGCGGCAGGGGCCACAAGAGACCCAGTACTTC.

This clone was detected only once. This rearrangement joins TRBV7-2 to TRBJ2-5; D may be TRBD1 or TRBD2 (6 bases each). V lost 8 bases and J lost 5, with 9 bases in between. Germline CDR1 SGHTA, CDR2 FQGNSA. This CDR3 region has 11 residues. This CDR3 is CASSGAETQYF. The CDR3 region has the DNA TGTGCCAGCTCGGGGGCCGAGACCCAGTACTTC.

This chain connects TRBV7-2 to TRBJ2-1; 7 nucleotides agree with TRBD2. Trimming removed 9 bases from V and 3 bases from J; junction bases left unmatched: 11. CDR1 is SGHTA and CDR2 is FQGNSA in the germline V gene. This CDR3 is 15 amino acids long. CDR3 region: CASRREASLYNEQFF. The CDR3 region has the DNA TGTGCCAGTAGACGGGAGGCCTCCCTCTACAATGAGCAGTTCTTC.

The CDR3 DNA is TGTGCCAGCAGTTTTCCCGGGACAGGGGGCGGCTACGAGCAGTACTTC. Its translation: CASSFPGTGGGYEQYF. This sequence joins TRBV28 and TRBJ2-7; 12 nucleotides match TRBD1. Trimming took 3 bases from V and 3 from J; bases not matched to a gene: 6. The CDR3 is made up of 16 amino acids. The germline V gene has CDR1 MDHEN and CDR2 SYDVKM. The entire variable domain, with the rest obtained from reference TRBV28 and TRBJ2-7, is as follows: DVKVTQSSRYLVKRTGEKVFLECVQDMDHENMFWYRQDPGLGLRLIYFSYDVKMKEKGDIPEGYSVSREKKERFSLILESASTNQTSMYLCASSFPGTGGGYEQYFGPGTRLTVT.

This sequence joins TRBV7-9 and TRBJ1-3; D is uncertain. Trimming shortened V by 6 bases and J by 3 bases, and 9 bases separated the two germline ends. The CDR3 consists of 13 residues. Germline V gene data show CDR1 as SEHNR and CDR2 as FQNEAQ (reference sequence). The DNA of the CDR3 is TGTGCCAGCAGGGCCGCGAGTGGAAACACCATATATTTT. The encoded protein is CASRAASGNTIYF.

This chain connects TRBV5-1 to TRBJ2-3; no clear D gene. Between the trimmed V and J ends, which lost 4 bases and 6 bases, there was a span of 9 bases. Germline V gives CDR1 SGHRS, CDR2 YFSETQ. This CDR3 is 12 amino acids long. CDR3 amino acids: CASSLNEDTQYF. CDR3 coding DNA: TGCGCCAGCAGCCTTAACGAGGATACGCAGTATTTT.

Here the CDR3 reads CASSQTPGGGYTF. The CDR3 DNA sequence: TGTGCCAGCAGCCAAACCCCCGGCGGGGGCTACACCTTC. The chain links TRBV27 to TRBJ1-2, with D unclear. Trimming took off 6 bases at V and 8 bases at J, with 16 bases between the two ends. This CDR3 region has 13 residues. From germline, CDR1 is MNHEY and CDR2 SMNVEV (reference sequence).

This chain connects TRBV28 to TRBJ2-1, with 7 bases aligning to TRBD2. The V segment lost 6 bases and the J segment 7 bases; nucleotides outside the gene matches: 15. The germline CDR1 and CDR2 sequences are MDHEN and SYDVKM. The CDR3 length is 16 residues. CDR3 bases: TGTGCCAGCAGCGAGCCGAGACTAGCAGCAAAAAATGAGCAGTTCTTC. Its protein product is CASSEPRLAAKNEQFF.

This chain joins TRBV21-1 and TRBJ2-6; the D call TRBD1 from the table was never checked on the DNA. TRBV21-1 is a recognized pseudogene. This CDR3 comprises 21 residues. The CDR3 region has the DNA TGTGCCAGCATCCCATGGGGGACAGGGGGGCCCTATGAGACTGGGGCCAACGTCCTGACTTTC. This sequence encodes CASIPWGTGGPYETGANVLTF.